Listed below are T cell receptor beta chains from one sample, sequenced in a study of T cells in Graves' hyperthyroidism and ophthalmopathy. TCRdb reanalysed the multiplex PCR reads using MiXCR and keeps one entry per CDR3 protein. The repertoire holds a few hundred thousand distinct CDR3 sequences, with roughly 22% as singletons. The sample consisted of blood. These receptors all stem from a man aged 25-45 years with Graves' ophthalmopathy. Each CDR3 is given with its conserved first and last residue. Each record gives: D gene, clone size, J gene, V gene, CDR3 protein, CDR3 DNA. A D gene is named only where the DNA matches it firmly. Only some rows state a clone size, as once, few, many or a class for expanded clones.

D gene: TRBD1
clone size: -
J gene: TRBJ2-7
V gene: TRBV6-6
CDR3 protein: CASSYSGQAFNEQYF
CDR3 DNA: TGTGCCAGCAGTTACTCCGGACAGGCCTTCAACGAGCAGTACTTC

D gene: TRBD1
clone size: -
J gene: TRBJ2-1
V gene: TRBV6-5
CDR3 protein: CASSSDRVFDDEQFF
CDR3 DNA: TGTGCCAGCAGTTCCGACAGGGTATTCGATGATGAGCAGTTCTTC

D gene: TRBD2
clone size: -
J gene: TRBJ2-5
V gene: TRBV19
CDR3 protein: CASIQCRGDRETQYF
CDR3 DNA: TGTGCCAGTATTCAGTGTCGGGGGGACCGGGAGACCCAGTACTTC

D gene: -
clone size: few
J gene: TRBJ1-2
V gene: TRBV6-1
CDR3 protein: CASGEGIVGYTF
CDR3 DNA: TGTGCCAGCGGGGAAGGGATAGTAGGCTACACCTTC

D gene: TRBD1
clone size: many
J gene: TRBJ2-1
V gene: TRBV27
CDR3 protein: CASSRTTGTGTRYNEQFF
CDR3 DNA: TGTGCCAGCAGTCGAACGACAGGGACGGGCACTCGTTACAATGAGCAGTTCTTC

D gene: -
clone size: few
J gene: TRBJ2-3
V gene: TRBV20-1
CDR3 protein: CSAHDHPQIDTQYF
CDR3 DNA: TGCAGTGCTCATGACCACCCCCAGATAGATACGCAGTATTTT

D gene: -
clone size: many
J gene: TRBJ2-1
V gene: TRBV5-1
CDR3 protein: CASSTASPWDEQFF
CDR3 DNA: TGCGCCAGCAGCACGGCCTCCCCGTGGGATGAGCAGTTCTTC

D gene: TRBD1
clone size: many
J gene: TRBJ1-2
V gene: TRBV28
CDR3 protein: CASSLMGGGTANYGYTF
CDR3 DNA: TGTGCCAGCAGTTTGATGGGGGGCGGGACAGCTAACTATGGCTACACCTTC

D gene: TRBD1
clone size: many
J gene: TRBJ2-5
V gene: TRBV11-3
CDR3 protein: CASSSVGQGKRETQYF
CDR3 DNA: TGTGCCAGCAGCTCAGTCGGACAGGGAAAGAGAGAGACCCAGTACTTC

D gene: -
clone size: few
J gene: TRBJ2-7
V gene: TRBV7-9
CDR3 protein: CASSRRGSPGEQYF
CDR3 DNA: TGTGCCAGCAGCCGCCGGGGGAGCCCGGGCGAGCAGTACTTC

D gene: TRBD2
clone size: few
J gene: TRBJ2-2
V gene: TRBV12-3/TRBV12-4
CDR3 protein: CASRNSGRATGELFF
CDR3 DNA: TGTGCCAGCAGGAATAGCGGGAGGGCCACCGGGGAGCTGTTTTTT

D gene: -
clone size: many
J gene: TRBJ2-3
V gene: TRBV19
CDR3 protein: CASSISSRDTQYF
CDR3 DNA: TGTGCCAGTAGTATATCTTCTAGGGATACGCAGTATTTT

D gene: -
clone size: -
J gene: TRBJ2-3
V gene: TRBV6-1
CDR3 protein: CASSVGTTSTDTQYF
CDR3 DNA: TGTGCCAGCAGCGTCGGGACAACTAGCACAGATACGCAGTATTTT

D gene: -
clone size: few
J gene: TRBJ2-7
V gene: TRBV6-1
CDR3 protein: CASRLTGRANSYEQYF
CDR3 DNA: TGTGCCAGCAGACTAACAGGACGGGCAAATTCCTACGAGCAGTACTTC

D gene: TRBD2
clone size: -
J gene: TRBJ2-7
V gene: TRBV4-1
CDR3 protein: CASSQEIAGTYEQYF
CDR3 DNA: TGCGCCAGCAGCCAAGAAATAGCGGGTACCTACGAGCAGTACTTC